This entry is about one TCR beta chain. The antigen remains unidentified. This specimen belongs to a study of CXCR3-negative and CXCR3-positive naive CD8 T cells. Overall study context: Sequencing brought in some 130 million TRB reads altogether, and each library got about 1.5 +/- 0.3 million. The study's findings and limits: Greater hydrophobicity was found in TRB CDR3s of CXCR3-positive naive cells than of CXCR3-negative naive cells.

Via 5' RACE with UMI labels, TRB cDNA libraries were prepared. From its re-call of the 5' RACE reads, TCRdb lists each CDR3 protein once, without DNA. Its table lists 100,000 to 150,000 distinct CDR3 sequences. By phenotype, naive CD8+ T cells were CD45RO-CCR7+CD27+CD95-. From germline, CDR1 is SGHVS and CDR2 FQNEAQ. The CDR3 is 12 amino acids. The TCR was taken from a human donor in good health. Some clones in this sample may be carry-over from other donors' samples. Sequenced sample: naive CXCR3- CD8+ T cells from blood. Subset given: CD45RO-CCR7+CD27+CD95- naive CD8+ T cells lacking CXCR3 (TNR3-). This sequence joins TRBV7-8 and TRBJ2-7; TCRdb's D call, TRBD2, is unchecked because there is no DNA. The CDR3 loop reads CAGGGQGYEQYF.